The text below deals with one T cell receptor beta chain. Its antigen specificity is not known. One base away there is no much larger clone; base qualities are not given. In this study, focal radiation therapy paired with CTLA-4 blockade (ipilimumab) was tested in patients who had chemo-refractory metastatic non-small-cell lung cancer. The library relied on the immunoSEQ multiplex PCR assay. TCRdb re-hosts the immuneACCESS table, in-frame sequences only. Its copies lack some clones; in the studies checked, an unresolved V gene accounts for under half of them, and the cause for the rest is not known. The sample table holds 40,000 to 45,000 clones, of which roughly 75% were seen once. In total, the top ten clones hold 8.5% to 10% of the sample. The entry originates in a study of radiotherapy plus CTLA-4 blockade in lung cancer (dated by TCRdb to about 2018). About the study as a whole: Among the enrolled patients, about 19% had an objective response, and less than 40% reached disease control.

Counted from cysteine to phenylalanine, this CDR3 has 14 amino acids. Just CDR3 DNA is preserved here, 42 bases in frame from base 1. CDR1 and CDR2 are read off the germline V gene (reference sequence) as LNHNV and YYDKDF. V loses 1 base, J loses 3 bases, and the germline ends lie 9 bases apart. General conclusions and limits of the study: After treatment with radiotherapy and ipilimumab, TCR clones that originated in tumors expanded in peripheral blood. The strongest predictors of response were reported to be early dynamic shifts in blood T cell clones along with a rise in serum interferon-beta following radiation.

This sequence was found in a human donor with non-small cell lung cancer who had stable disease on radiotherapy plus ipilimumab. The input for sequencing was peripheral blood, taken from a patient treated with radiotherapy plus ipilimumab. The rearrangement joined TRBV15 to TRBJ2-5; a weak D assignment points to TRBD1 (5 bases agree). The CDR3 amino acid sequence is: CATSRGRVEETQYF. The bases read TGTGCCACCAGCAGAGGCAGGGTCGAAGAGACCCAGTACTTC. This CDR3, with the reference TRBV15 and TRBJ2-5 proteins standing in past its ends, gives the full variable domain DAMVIQNPRYQVTQFGKPVTLSCSQTLNHNVMYWYQQKSSQAPKLLFHYYDKDFNNEADTPDNFQSRRPNTSFCFLDIRSPGLGDTAMYLCATSRGRVEETQYFGPGTRLLVL.